This T cell receptor beta chain was captured by sequencing in a study of shared T cell receptors in the human thymus. There are 20 residues in the CDR3. V shed 1 base, J shed 4 bases, and the junction held 22 bases outside the gene matches. Germline CDR1 is GTSNPN and CDR2 is SVGIG (reference sequence). The data were produced by immunoSEQ multiplex PCR, yet TCRdb's version contains in-frame clones alone and is incomplete. The data show some 720,000 clones, roughly 90% seen once. The sample also formed part of further work on human thymus T cells.

The receptor was derived from a boy under two years old with a congenital heart defect. Sequenced: thymocytes. V gene TRBV30 combines with J gene TRBJ2-7; 10 nucleotides agree with TRBD1. This chain's CDR3 is CAWSERRTGGRREPGYEQYF. The CDR3 nucleotides are TGTGCCTGGAGTGAGAGAAGGACAGGGGGTAGACGGGAGCCAGGGTACGAGCAGTACTTC.